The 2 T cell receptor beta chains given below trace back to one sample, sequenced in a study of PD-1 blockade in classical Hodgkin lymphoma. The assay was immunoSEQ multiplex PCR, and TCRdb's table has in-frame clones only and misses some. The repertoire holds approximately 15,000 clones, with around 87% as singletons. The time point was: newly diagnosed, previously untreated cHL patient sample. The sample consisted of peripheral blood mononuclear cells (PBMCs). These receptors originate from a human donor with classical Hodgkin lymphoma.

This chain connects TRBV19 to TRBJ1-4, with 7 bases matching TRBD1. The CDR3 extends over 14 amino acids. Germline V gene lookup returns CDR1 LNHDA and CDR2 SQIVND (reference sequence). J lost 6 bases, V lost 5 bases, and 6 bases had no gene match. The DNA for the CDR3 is TGTGCCAGTAGTCCCGGGACAGCGCATGAAAAACTGTTTTTT. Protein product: CASSPGTAHEKLFF.

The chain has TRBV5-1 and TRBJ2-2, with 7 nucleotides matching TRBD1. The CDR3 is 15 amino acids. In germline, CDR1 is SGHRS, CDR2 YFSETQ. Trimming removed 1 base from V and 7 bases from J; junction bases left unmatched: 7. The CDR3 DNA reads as TGCGCCAGCAGCTTGCTACAGGGGCAAGGCGGGGAGCTGTTTTTT. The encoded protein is CASSLLQGQGGELFF.